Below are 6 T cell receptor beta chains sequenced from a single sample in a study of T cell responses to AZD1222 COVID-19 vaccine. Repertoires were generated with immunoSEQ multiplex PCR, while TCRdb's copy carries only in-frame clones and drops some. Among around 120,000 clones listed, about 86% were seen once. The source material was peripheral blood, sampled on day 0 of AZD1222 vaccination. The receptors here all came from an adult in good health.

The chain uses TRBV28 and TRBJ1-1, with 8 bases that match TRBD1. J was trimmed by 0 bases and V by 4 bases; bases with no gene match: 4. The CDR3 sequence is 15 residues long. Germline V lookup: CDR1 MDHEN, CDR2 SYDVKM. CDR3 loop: CASSSPGGMNTEAFF. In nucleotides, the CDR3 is TGTGCCAGCAGTTCCCCAGGGGGCATGAACACTGAAGCTTTCTTT.

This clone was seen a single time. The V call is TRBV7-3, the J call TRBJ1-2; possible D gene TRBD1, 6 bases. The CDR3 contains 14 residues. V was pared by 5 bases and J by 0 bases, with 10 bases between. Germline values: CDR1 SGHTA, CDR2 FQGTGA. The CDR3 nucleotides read TGTGCCAGCAGCCTACAGGGTTCTAACTATGGCTACACCTTC. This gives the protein CASSLQGSNYGYTF. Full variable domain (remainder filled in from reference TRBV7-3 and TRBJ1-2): GAGVSQTPSNKVTEKGKYVELRCDPISGHTALYWYRQSLGQGPEFLIYFQGTGAADDSGLPNDRFFAVRPEGSVSTLKIQRTERGDSAVYLCASSLQGSNYGYTFGSGTRLTVV.

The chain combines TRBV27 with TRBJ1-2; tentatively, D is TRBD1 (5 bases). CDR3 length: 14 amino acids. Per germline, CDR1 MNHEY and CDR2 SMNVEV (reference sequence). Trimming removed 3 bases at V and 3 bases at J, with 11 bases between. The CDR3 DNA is TGTGCCAGCAGTTTCGGGGCGGCGCACTATGGCTACACCTTC. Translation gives CASSFGAAHYGYTF.

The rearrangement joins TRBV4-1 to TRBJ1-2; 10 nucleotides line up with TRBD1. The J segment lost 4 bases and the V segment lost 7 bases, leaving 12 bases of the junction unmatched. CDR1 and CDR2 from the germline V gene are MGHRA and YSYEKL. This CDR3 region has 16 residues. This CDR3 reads CASTPDRDRGPYGYTF. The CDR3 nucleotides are TGCGCCAGCACCCCTGATCGGGACAGGGGACCCTATGGCTACACCTTC.

The CDR3 protein is CASSQEGTDTQYF. Written as DNA, the CDR3 is TGCGCCAGCAGCCAAGAAGGCACAGATACGCAGTATTTT. The rearrangement uses TRBV4-1 and TRBJ2-3, with D uncertain. The CDR3 spans 13 residues. Germline CDR1 is MGHRA and CDR2 is YSYEKL. With 0 bases removed from V and 1 base from J, the gap between germline ends came to 2 bases.

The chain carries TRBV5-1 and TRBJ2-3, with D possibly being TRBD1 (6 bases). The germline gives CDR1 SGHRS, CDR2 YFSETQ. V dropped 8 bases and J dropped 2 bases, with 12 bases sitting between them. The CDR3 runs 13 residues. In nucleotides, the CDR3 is TGCGCCAGTGAGGACAGTTACACAGATACGCAGTATTTT. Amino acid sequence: CASEDSYTDTQYF. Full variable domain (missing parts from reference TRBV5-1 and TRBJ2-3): KAGVTQTPRYLIKTRGQQVTLSCSPISGHRSVSWYQQTPGQGLQFLFEYFSETQRNKGNFPGRFSGRQFSNSRSEMNVSTLELGDSALYLCASEDSYTDTQYFGPGTRLTVL.